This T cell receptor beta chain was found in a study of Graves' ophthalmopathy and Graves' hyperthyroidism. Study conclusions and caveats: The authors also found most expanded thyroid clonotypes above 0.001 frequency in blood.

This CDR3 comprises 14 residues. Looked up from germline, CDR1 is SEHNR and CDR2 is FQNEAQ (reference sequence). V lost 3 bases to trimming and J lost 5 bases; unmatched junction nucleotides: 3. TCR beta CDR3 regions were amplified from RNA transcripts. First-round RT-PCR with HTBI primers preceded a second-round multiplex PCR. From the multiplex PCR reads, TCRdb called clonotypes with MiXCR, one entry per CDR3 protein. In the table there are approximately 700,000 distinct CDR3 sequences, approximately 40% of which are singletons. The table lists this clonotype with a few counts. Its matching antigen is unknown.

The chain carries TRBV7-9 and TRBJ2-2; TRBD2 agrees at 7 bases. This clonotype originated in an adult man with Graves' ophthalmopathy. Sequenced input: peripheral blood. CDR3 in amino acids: CASSLGGETGELFF. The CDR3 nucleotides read TGTGCCAGCAGCTTGGGAGGGGAGACCGGGGAGCTGTTTTTT.